A selection of T cell receptor beta chains follows, all from one sample in a study of blood T cell repertoires in COVID-19. Some clones are missing from TCRdb's copy, which holds only in-frame ones; the method was immunoSEQ multiplex PCR. The repertoire has 150,000 to 200,000 clones, around 92% of them found once; the top ten carry approximately 8%. Material: PBMCs or T cells enriched from blood (not recorded which). These receptors all come from a woman younger than 30 who had recovered from COVID-19. CDR3s include the opening cysteine and the closing phenylalanine or tryptophan. A D gene is named only where the DNA matches it firmly. Size tells how often a clone was seen (once, few, many) or the class of an expanded clone, and some rows leave it out.

>TRBV28|NA|TRBJ1-6|few
CASTPSYFSNNSPLHF
TGTGCCAGCACCCCTTCCTATTTCTCGAATAATTCACCCCTCCACTTT
>TRBV29-1|NA|TRBJ2-5|NA
CSVIVARGQETQYF
TGCAGCGTTATAGTGGCTAGGGGCCAAGAGACCCAGTACTTC
>TRBV7-9|NA|TRBJ1-6|NA
CASSFTGNSPLHF
TGTGCCAGCAGCTTTACAGGGAATTCACCCCTCCACTTT
>TRBV5-8|TRBD1|TRBJ1-6|once
CASSLSRDRGLSSLHF
TGTGCCAGCAGCTTAAGCCGGGACAGGGGATTGTCATCCCTCCACTTT
>TRBV9|NA|TRBJ2-1|NA
CASSLSTHGSFNEQFF
TGTGCCAGCAGCCTATCGACTCACGGCTCCTTCAATGAGCAGTTCTTC
>TRBV12-3/TRBV12-4|TRBD1|TRBJ1-2|NA
CASSPRTGLGYTF
TGTGCCAGCAGTCCTCGGACAGGGCTAGGCTACACCTTC
>TRBV5-1|TRBD1|TRBJ2-5|NA
CASSSGQGGQETQYF
TGCGCCAGCAGCTCGGGACAGGGTGGACAAGAGACCCAGTACTTC
>TRBV7-9|TRBD1|TRBJ2-5|NA
CASSSRTGQETQYF
TGTGCCAGCAGCTCCCGGACAGGTCAAGAGACCCAGTACTTC
>TRBV7-9|NA|TRBJ2-3|NA
CASMVQPTDTQYF
TGTGCCAGCATGGTACAACCCACAGATACGCAGTATTTT
>TRBV5-1|TRBD1|TRBJ1-5|NA
CASSFQGASNQPQHF
TGCGCCAGCAGCTTTCAGGGGGCAAGCAATCAGCCCCAGCATTTT
>TRBV14|TRBD2|TRBJ2-2|NA
CASTRAGVTGELFF
TGTGCCAGCACACGAGCGGGGGTCACCGGGGAGCTGTTTTTT
>TRBV4-1|NA|TRBJ1-6|NA
CASSQEEGEASPLHF
TGCGCCAGCAGCCAAGAGGAGGGAGAGGCTTCACCCCTCCACTTT
>TRBV7-9|TRBD1|TRBJ1-2|NA
CASSVGQQITYGYTF
TGTGCCAGCAGCGTGGGACAGCAAATCACCTATGGCTACACCTTC
>TRBV28|NA|TRBJ2-1|NA
CASRAAAVGAVEQFF
TGTGCCAGCAGGGCTGCCGCGGTGGGGGCGGTTGAGCAGTTCTTC
>TRBV28|NA|TRBJ1-1|NA
CASTPGWANTEAFF
TGTGCCAGCACTCCCGGCTGGGCGAACACTGAAGCTTTCTTT
>TRBV10-1|TRBD1|TRBJ2-2|NA
CASSAKGQGIAGELFF
TGCGCCAGCAGTGCTAAGGGACAGGGTATCGCCGGGGAGCTGTTTTTT
>TRBV2|NA|TRBJ1-6|NA
CASRYTGLVNSPLHF
TGTGCCAGCAGATACACAGGGCTGGTTAATTCACCCCTCCACTTT
>TRBV19|TRBD1|TRBJ1-2|NA
CASSMVQGSGYTF
TGTGCCAGTAGTATGGTACAGGGGTCGGGCTACACCTTC
>TRBV10-3|TRBD2|TRBJ2-1|NA
CAISGTSGSNEQFF
TGTGCCATCAGTGGGACTAGCGGATCCAATGAGCAGTTCTTC
>TRBV3-1/TRBV3-2|TRBD2|TRBJ2-3|NA
CASRASGEDTQYF
TGTGCCAGCAGAGCTAGCGGGGAAGATACGCAGTATTTT
>TRBV4-1|NA|TRBJ1-1|NA
CASSQDPGILNTEAFF
TGCGCCAGCAGCCAAGACCCAGGCATATTGAACACTGAAGCTTTCTTT
>TRBV3-1/TRBV3-2|TRBD2|TRBJ2-5|NA
CASSQPSGGASETQYF
TGTGCCAGCAGCCAGCCTAGCGGGGGAGCGTCGGAGACCCAGTACTTC
>TRBV7-9|NA|TRBJ2-3|few
CASSPRGPDTQYF
TGTGCCAGCAGCCCACGAGGCCCAGATACGCAGTATTTT
>TRBV7-9|NA|TRBJ2-1|NA
CASSLEPWIAADNEQFF
TGTGCCAGCAGCTTAGAGCCTTGGATAGCGGCTGACAATGAGCAGTTCTTC
>TRBV16|TRBD1|TRBJ1-3|NA
CASSQLGVASGGGNTIYF
TGTGCCAGCAGCCAATTGGGAGTCGCTTCAGGGGGGGGAAACACCATATATTTT
>TRBV5-6|NA|TRBJ1-1|NA
CASSSRNRGTEAFF
TGTGCCAGCAGTTCCAGGAATAGGGGCACTGAAGCTTTCTTT
>TRBV28|NA|TRBJ1-3|NA
CASINSGNTIYF
TGTGCCAGCATTAACTCTGGAAACACCATATATTTT
>TRBV30|NA|TRBJ1-1|NA
CAWTTYRVEAFF
TGTGCCTGGACTACTTACAGGGTTGAAGCTTTCTTT
>TRBV19|TRBD1|TRBJ2-7|NA
CASSLTGTGLHEQYF
TGTGCCAGTAGTCTGACCGGGACAGGGCTCCACGAGCAGTACTTC
>TRBV11-2|NA|TRBJ2-7|NA
CASNTGLEQYF
TGTGCCAGCAACACAGGGCTCGAGCAGTACTTC
>TRBV7-6|NA|TRBJ2-5|NA
CASSSIWGAETQYF
TGTGCCAGCAGCTCAATCTGGGGCGCAGAGACCCAGTACTTC
>TRBV10-3|TRBD1|TRBJ2-2|NA
CAIRDSDRPGATGELFF
TGTGCCATCAGGGACTCGGACAGGCCCGGGGCCACCGGGGAGCTGTTTTTT
>TRBV24-1|NA|TRBJ2-7|NA
CATSDPRRMGEQYF
TGTGCCACCAGTGATCCCCGCAGGATGGGCGAGCAGTACTTC
>TRBV5-1|NA|TRBJ1-6|once
CASSLPHTDRRYSPLHF
TGCGCCAGCAGTTTACCCCATACTGACAGAAGGTATTCACCCCTCCACTTT
>TRBV11-2|TRBD1|TRBJ2-7|NA
CASSNTTGFGYEQYF
TGTGCCAGCAGCAATACGACAGGGTTCGGCTACGAGCAGTACTTC
>TRBV4-2|TRBD1|TRBJ2-1|NA
CASSQEPGGNEQFF
TGTGCCAGCAGCCAAGAGCCAGGGGGCAATGAGCAGTTCTTC
>TRBV27|NA|TRBJ1-1|NA
CASRRGGGSFTEAFF
TGTGCCAGCAGGAGGGGGGGAGGGTCATTCACTGAAGCTTTCTTT